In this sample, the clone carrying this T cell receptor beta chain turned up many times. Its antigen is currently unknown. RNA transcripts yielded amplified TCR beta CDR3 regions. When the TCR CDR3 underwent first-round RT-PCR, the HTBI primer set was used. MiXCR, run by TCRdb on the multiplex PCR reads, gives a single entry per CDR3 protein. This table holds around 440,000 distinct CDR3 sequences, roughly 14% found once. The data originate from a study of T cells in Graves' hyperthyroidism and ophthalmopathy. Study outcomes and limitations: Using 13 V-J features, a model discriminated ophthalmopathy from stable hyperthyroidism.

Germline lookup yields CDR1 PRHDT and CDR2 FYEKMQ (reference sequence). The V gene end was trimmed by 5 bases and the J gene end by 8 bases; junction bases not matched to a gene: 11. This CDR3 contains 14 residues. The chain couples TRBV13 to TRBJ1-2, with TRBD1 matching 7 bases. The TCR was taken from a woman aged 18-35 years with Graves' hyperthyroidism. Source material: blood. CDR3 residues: CASSPTWTGQGYTF. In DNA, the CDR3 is TGTGCCAGCAGCCCCACCTGGACAGGCCAAGGCTACACCTTC.